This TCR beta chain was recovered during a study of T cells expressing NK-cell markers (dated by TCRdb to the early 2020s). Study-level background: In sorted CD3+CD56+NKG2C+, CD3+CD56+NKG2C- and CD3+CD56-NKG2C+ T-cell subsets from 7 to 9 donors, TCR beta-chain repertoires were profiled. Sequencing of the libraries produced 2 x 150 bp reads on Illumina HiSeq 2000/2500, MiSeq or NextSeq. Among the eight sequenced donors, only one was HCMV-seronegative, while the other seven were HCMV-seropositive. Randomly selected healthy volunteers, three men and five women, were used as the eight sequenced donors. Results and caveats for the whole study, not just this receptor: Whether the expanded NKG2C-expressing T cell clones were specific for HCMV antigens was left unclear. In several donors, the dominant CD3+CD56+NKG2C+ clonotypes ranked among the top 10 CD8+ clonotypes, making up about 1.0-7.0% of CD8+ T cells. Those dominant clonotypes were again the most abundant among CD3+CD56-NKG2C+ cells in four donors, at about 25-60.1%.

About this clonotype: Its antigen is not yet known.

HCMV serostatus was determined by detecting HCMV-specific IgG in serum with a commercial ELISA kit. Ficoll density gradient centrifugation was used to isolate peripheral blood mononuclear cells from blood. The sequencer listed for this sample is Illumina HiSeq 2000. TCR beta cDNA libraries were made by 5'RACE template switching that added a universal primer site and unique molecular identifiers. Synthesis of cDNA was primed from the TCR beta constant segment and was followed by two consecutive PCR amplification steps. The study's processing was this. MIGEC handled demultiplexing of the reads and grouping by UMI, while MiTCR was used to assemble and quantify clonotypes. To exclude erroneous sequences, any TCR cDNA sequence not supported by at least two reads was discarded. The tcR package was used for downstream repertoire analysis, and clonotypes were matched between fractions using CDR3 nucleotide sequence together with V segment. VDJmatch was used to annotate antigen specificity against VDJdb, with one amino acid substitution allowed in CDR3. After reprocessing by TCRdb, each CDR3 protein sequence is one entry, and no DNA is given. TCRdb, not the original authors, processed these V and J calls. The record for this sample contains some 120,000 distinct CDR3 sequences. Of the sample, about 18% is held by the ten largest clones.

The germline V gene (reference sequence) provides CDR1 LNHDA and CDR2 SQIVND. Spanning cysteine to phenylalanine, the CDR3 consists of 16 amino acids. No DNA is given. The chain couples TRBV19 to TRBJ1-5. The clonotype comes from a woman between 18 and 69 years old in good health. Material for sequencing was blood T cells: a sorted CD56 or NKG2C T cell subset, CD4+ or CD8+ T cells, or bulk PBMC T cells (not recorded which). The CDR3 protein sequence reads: CASTSSPGLSNQPQHF.